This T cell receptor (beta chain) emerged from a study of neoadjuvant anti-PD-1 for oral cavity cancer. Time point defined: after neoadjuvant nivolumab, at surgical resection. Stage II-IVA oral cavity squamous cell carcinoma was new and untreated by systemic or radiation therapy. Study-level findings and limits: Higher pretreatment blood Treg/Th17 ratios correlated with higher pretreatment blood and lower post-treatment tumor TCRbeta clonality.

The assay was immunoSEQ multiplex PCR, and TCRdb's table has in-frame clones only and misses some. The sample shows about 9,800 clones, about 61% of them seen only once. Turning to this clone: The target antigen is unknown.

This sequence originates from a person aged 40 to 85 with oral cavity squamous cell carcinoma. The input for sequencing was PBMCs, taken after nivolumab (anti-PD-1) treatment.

As DNA, the CDR3 is TGCGCCAGCAGCTCCGGACAGGGGAATCAGCCCCAGCATTTT. Protein product: CASSSGQGNQPQHF. The chain recombines TRBV5-1 with TRBJ1-5, with 9 bases that match TRBD1. Germline V CDR1 and CDR2: SGHRS, YFSETQ. The CDR3 is 14 residues long. The J segment lost 4 bases and the V segment lost 3 bases, leaving 2 bases of the junction unmatched.